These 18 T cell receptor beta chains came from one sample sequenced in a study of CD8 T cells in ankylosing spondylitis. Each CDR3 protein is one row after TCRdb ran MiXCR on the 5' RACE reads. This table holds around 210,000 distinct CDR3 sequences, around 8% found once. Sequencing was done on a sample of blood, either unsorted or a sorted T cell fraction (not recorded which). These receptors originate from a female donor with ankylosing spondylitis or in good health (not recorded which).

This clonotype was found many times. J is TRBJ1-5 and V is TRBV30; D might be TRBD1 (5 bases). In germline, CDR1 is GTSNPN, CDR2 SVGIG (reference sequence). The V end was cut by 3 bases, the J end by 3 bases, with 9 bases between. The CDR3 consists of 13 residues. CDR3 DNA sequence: TGTGCCTGGAGCCTCAGGGTCAATCAGCCCCAGCATTTT. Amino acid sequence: CAWSLRVNQPQHF.

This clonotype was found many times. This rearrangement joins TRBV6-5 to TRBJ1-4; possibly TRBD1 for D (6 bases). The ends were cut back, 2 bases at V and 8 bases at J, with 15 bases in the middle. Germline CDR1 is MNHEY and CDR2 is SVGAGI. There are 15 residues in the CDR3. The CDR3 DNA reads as TGTGCCAGCAGTTACCGGGGGCAGGGTGGCGAAAAACTGTTTTTT. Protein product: CASSYRGQGGEKLFF.

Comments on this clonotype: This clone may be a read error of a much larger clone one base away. CDR3 sequence reads: CASSFPHQTQYF. The CDR3 coding sequence is TGTGCCAGCAGCTTTCCCCACCAGACCCAGTACTTC. The rearrangement joins TRBV7-8 to TRBJ2-5; no clear D. Germline assignment: CDR1 SGHVS and CDR2 FQNEAQ. V was trimmed by 3 bases and J by 6 bases, leaving 8 bases between them. This CDR3 region has 12 residues.

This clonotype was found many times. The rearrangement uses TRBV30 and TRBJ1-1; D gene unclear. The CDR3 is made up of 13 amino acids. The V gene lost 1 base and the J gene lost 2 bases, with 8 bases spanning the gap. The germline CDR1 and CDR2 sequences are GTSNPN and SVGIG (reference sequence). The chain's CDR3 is CAWSDRLNTEAFF. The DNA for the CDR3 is TGTGCCTGGAGTGACCGACTTAACACTGAAGCTTTCTTT.

CDR3 residues: CSARAGTEFSYEQYF. The CDR3 DNA sequence: TGCAGTGCCCGCGCCGGGACCGAGTTCTCCTACGAGCAGTACTTC. This chain links TRBV20-1 with TRBJ2-7; either TRBD1 or TRBD2 may supply D (5 bases each). The V gene's germline CDR1 is DFQATT and CDR2 SNEGSKA (reference sequence). The CDR3 length is 15 residues. The V gene lost 6 bases and the J gene lost 0 bases, with 18 bases spanning the gap.

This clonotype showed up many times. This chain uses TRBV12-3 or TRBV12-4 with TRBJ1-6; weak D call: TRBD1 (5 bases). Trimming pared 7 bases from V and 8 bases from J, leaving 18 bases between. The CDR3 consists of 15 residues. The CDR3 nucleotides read TGTGCCAGCACCCTTACAGGACCACGGCATTCACCCCTCCACTTT. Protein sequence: CASTLTGPRHSPLHF.

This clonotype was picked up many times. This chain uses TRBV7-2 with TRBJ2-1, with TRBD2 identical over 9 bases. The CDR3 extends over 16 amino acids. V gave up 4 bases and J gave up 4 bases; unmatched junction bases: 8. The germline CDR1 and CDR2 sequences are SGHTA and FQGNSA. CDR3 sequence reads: CASSSLRAGGYNEQFF. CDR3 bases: TGTGCCAGCAGCTCCCTTCGCGCGGGAGGGTACAATGAGCAGTTCTTC.

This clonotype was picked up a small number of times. The CDR3 DNA follows: TGTGCCAGCAGCTTAGCCCTAGTTCTCAATGAGCAGTTCTTC. Protein: CASSLALVLNEQFF. V usage is TRBV7-2 and J usage is TRBJ2-1, with D uncertain. The CDR3 length is 14 residues. Germline CDR1 SGHTA, CDR2 FQGNSA. Trimming removed 0 bases at V and 6 bases at J, with 9 bases between. The entire variable domain, with the rest obtained from reference TRBV7-2 and TRBJ2-1, is as follows: GAGVSQSPSNKVTEKGKDVELRCDPISGHTALYWYRQSLGQGLEFLIYFQGNSAPDKSGLPSDRFSAERTGGSVSTLTIQRTQQEDSAVYLCASSLALVLNEQFFGPGTRLTVL.

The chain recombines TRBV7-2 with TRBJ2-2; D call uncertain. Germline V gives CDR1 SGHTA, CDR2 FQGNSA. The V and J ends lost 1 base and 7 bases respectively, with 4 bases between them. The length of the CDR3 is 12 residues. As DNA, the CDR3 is TGTGCCAGCAGCTTAGAGCACGGGGAGCTGTTTTTT. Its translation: CASSLEHGELFF.

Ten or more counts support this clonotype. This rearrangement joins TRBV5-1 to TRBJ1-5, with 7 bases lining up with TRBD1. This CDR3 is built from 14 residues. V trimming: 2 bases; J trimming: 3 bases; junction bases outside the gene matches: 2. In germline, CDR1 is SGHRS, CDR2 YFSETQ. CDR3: CASSLGGLNQPQHF. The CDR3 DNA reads TGCGCCAGCAGCTTAGGGGGCCTCAATCAGCCCCAGCATTTT.

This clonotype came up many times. The CDR3 protein is CASSFGQGLVNEQFF. The CDR3 DNA follows: TGTGCCAGCAGCTTCGGACAGGGGTTGGTGAATGAGCAGTTCTTC. The gene calls are TRBV11-2 and TRBJ2-1; TRBD1 matches 9 bases. The V segment lost 3 bases and the J segment 7 bases; nucleotides outside the gene matches: 7. CDR1 is SGHAT and CDR2 is FQNNGV in the germline V gene. This CDR3 contains 15 residues.

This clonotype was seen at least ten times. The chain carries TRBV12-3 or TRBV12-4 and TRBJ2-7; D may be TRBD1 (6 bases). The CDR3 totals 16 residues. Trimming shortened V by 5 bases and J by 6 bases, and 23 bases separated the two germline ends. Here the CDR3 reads CASSPVRRGPLSEQYF. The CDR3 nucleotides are TGTGCCAGCAGTCCCGTCCGCAGGGGACCACTTTCCGAGCAGTACTTC.

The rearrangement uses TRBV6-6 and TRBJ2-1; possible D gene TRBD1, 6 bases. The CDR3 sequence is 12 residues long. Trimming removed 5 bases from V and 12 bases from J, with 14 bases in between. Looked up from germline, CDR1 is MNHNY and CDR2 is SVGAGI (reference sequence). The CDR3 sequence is CASSPTGLGQFF. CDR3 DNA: TGTGCCAGCAGTCCAACAGGGTTAGGGCAGTTCTTC.

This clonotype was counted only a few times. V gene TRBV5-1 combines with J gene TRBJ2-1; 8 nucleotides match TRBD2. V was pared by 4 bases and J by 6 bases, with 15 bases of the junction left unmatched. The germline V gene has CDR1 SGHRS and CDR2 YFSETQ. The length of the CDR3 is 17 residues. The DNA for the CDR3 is TGCGCCAGCAGCACGGAAATAGCGGGATCTGCCTTCAATGAGCAGTTCTTC. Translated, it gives CASSTEIAGSAFNEQFF.

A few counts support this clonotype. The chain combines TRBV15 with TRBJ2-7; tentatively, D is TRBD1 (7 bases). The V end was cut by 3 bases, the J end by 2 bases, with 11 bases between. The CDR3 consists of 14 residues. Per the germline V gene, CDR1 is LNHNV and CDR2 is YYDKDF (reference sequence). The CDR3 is CATSRSRGAYEQYF. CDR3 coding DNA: TGTGCCACCAGCAGGTCCAGGGGGGCCTACGAGCAGTACTTC.

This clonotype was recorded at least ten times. The CDR3: CASSLDFGSLYGYTF. CDR3 sequence (DNA): TGCGCCAGCAGCTTGGATTTCGGCAGCCTCTATGGCTACACCTTC. V and J are TRBV5-1 and TRBJ1-2, with D uncertain. Per germline, CDR1 SGHRS and CDR2 YFSETQ. Between the trimmed V and J ends, which lost 0 bases and 4 bases, there was a span of 13 bases. This CDR3 is built from 15 residues.

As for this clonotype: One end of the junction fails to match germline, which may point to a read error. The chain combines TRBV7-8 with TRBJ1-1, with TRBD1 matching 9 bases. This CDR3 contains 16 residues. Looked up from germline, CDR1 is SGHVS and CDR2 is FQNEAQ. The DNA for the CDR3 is TGTACCAGCAGTCGAACAGGGGGCCTATCGAACACTGAAGCTTTCTTT. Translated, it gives CTSSRTGGLSNTEAFF.

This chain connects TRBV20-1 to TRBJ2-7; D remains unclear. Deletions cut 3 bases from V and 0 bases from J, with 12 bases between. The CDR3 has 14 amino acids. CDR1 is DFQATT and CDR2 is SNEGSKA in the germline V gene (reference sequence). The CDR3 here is CSAREVGSSYEQYF. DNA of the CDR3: TGCAGTGCTAGGGAAGTCGGCAGCTCCTACGAGCAGTACTTC.